The present TCR beta chain was sequenced within a study of blood T cell repertoires in COVID-19. Study overall: Spain, Italy and the United States supplied samples that represented acute and convalescent COVID-19.

In this sample, this clone turned up once. Membership in each cohort depended on participant-reported clinical history. Germline loops: CDR1 MNHEY, CDR2 SVGAGI. This CDR3 comprises 14 residues. V dropped 7 bases and J dropped 4 bases, with 14 bases sitting between them. The table came from immunoSEQ multiplex PCR; TCRdb's copy has only in-frame clones and leaves some out. The sample lists some 260,000 clones, 80% to 90% occurring once. The chain joins TRBV6-5 to TRBJ1-5, with unresolved D. Sequences were obtained from PBMCs or T cells enriched from blood (not recorded which). This receptor was taken from a man aged 40-55 years who had recovered from COVID-19. CDR3 sequence: CASNEGESNQPQHF. CDR3 sequence (DNA): TGTGCCAGCAACGAGGGAGAGTCTAATCAGCCCCAGCATTTT.